The source of this T cell receptor beta chain is a study of CD8 T cells in Susac syndrome. The wider study: Patients with Susac syndrome were therapy-naive, on corticosteroids, or on intravenous immunoglobulin alone at blood draw. Study-level points and caveats: CD4+ T cell repertoires in Susac syndrome lacked clonal expansion.

Random-hexamer reverse transcription was applied to 0.5 to 1 ug RNA. TCRdb called the immunoSEQ multiplex PCR reads again in MiXCR, with one record for every CDR3 protein. There are 210,000 or so distinct CDR3 sequences in the sample; over 90% occur only once, and 0.15% to 0.2% lies in the top ten. In Susac syndrome patients, recently defined diagnostic criteria for definite or probable disease were met. Turning to this clonotype: Its antigen remains unidentified.

The CDR3 extends over 14 amino acids. Trimming took 5 bases from V and 6 from J; bases not matched to a gene: 7. The germline V gene encodes CDR1 DFQATT and CDR2 SNEGSKA (reference sequence). This TCR derives from a human donor with Susac syndrome. J is TRBJ1-3 and V is TRBV20-1; 10 positions agree with TRBD1. Sample: CD4+ T cells from PBMCs. The CDR3 is CSASRTGGTNTIYF. As DNA, the CDR3 is TGCAGTGCTTCACGGACAGGGGGAACAAACACCATATATTTT.